Shown below are 4 T cell receptor beta chains from a single sample sequenced in a study of blood T cell repertoires in COVID-19. Using immunoSEQ multiplex PCR, the repertoire was profiled, and TCRdb retains in-frame clones only, with some absent. The sample lists more than 20,000 clones, around 86% occurring once. The sequenced sample consisted of peripheral blood. The receptors were sampled from a man aged 45-65 years with active COVID-19.

The chain joins TRBV11-2 to TRBJ2-5; 7 bases agree with TRBD2. The CDR3 has 15 amino acids. Germline values: CDR1 SGHAT, CDR2 FQNNGV. V shed 6 bases and J 2 bases; nucleotides not matched to a gene: 9. This CDR3 is CASRQLASGQETQYF. CDR3 in DNA: TGTGCCAGCAGACAGCTGGCTAGCGGACAAGAGACCCAGTACTTC. Complete variable domain (other parts from reference TRBV11-2 and TRBJ2-5): EAGVAQSPRYKIIEKRQSVAFWCNPISGHATLYWYQQILGQGPKLLIQFQNNGVVDDSQLPKDRFSAERLKGVDSTLKIQPAKLEDSAVYLCASRQLASGQETQYFGPGTRLLVL.

J is TRBJ2-2 and V is TRBV7-2, with 10 bases fitting TRBD1. This CDR3 spans 15 amino acids. After removal of 2 bases from V and 7 bases from J, the junction contained 4 bases not matched to a gene. Germline V gene lookup returns CDR1 SGHTA and CDR2 FQGNSA. The CDR3, as DNA: TGTGCCAGCAGCTTACGACAGGGGGCCAGCGGGGAGCTGTTTTTT. It is translated as CASSLRQGASGELFF.

This chain uses TRBV7-9 with TRBJ2-1; 9 bases are shared with TRBD2. Germline V gives CDR1 SEHNR, CDR2 FQNEAQ (reference sequence). The CDR3 has 17 amino acids. The V segment lost 5 bases and the J segment 7 bases; nucleotides outside the gene matches: 15. In nucleotides, the CDR3 is TGTGCCAGCAGCCAGTATCTTCGGCGCGGGAGGGGGAATGAGCAGTTCTTC. It yields the protein CASSQYLRRGRGNEQFF.

This clone appeared a single time. The V and J genes are TRBV11-1 and TRBJ2-5, with TRBD2 matching 10 bases. The CDR3 covers 16 residues. V shed 5 bases, J shed 0 bases, and the junction held 6 bases outside the gene matches. Germline values: CDR1 SGHAT, CDR2 FQDESV (reference sequence). CDR3 sequence: CASSPRGLADQETQYF. The CDR3 nucleotides read TGTGCCAGCAGCCCCCGAGGACTAGCGGACCAAGAGACCCAGTACTTC.